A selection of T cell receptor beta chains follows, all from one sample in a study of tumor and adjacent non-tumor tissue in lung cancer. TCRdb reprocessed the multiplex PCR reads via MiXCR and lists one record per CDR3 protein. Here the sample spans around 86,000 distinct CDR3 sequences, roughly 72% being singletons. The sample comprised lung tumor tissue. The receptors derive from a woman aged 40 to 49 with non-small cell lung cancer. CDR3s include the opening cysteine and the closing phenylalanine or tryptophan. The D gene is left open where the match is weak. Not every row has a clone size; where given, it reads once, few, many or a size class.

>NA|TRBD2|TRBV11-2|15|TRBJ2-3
CASSSLAGGADTQYF
TGCGCCAGCAGCTCACTGGCGGGGGGGGCAGATACGCAGTATTTT
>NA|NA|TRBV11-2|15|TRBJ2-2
CVSSFLDVGTGEVFF
TGTGTCAGCAGCTTCCTCGATGTCGGTACGGGGGAGGTGTTTTTT
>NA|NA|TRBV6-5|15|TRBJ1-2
CTSSRTASANYVYTF
TGTACCAGCAGTCGGACAGCCTCAGCTAACTATGTCTACACCTTC
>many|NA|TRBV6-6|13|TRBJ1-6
CASSSRDRTPLHF
TGTGCCAGCAGTTCCAGGGATAGGACACCCCTCCACTTT
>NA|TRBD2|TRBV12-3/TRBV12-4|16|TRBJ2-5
CASSLGLAVGGEIQYF
TGTGCCAGTAGTTTAGGGCTAGCGGTCGGGGGGGAGATCCAGTACTTC
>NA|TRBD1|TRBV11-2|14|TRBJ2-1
CASSLRTGYNEWFF
TGTGCCAGTAGCCTGCGGACAGGATACAATGAGTGGTTCTTC
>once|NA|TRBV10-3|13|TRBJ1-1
CAISEIACSEALF
TGTGCCATCAGTGAAATTGCTTGTTCTGAAGCTTTATTT
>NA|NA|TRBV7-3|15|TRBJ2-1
CASSLTPDRINEQFF
TGTGCCAGCAGCTTAACCCCCGACAGGATCAATGAGCAGTTCTTC
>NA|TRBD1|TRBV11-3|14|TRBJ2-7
CANSPGQGSCEQYF
TGTGCCAACAGCCCCGGACAGGGTTCCTGCGAACAGTACTTC
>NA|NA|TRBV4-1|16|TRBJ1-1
CASDPRAETLNTEAFF
TGCGCCAGCGACCCACGCGCCGAGACCTTGAACACTGAAGCTTTCTTT
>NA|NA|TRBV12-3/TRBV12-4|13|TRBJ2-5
CASTVGPAETHYF
TGTGCCAGCACGGTCGGACCAGCCGAGACCCACTACTTC
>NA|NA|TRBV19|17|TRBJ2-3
CASRQVGWRPRTDTQYF
TGTGCCAGTCGACAGGTGGGTTGGCGGCCGAGGACAGATACGCAGTATTTT
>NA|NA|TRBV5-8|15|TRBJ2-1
CASIPSRSSYDEQFF
TGTGCCAGCATTCCCAGCCGTAGCTCCTACGATGAGCAGTTCTTC
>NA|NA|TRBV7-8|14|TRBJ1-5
CASSPSGSNQAQHF
TGTGCTAGCAGCCCATCAGGGTCCAATCAGGCCCAGCATTTT
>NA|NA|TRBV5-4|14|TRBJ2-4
CTSSPRGGSNIQYF
TGTACCAGCAGCCCAAGGGGTGGTTCGAACATTCAGTACTTC
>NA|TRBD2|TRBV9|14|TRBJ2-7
CASSSGTSPYDQYF
TGTGCCAGCAGCTCCGGGACTAGTCCCTACGATCAGTACTTC
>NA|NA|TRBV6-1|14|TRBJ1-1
CANSEGSWQDEAIF
TGTGCCAACAGTGAAGGATCCTGGCAAGATGAAGCTATCTTT
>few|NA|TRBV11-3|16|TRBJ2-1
CASSFHHSLAYNEQFF
TGTGCCAGCAGCTTCCATCACAGTCTCGCCTACAATGAGCAGTTCTTC
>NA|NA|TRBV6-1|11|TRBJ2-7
CASWDKIAGNF
TGTGCCAGCTGGGACAAAATAGCTGGGAACTTC
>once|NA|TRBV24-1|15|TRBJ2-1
CATSDPATNYSEQFF
TGTGCCACCAGCGATCCTGCGACCAACTACAGTGAGCAGTTCTTC
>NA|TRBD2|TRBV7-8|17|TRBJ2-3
CASSLGQGTSGTDTQYF
TGTGCCAGCAGCTTAGGGCAGGGGACTAGCGGGACAGATACGCAGTATTTT
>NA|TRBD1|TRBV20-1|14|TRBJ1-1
CGARDRGQGTVAFF
TGCGGTGCTAGGGACAGAGGGCAAGGGACTGTAGCTTTCTTT
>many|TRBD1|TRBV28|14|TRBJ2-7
CASSPGQGLREQYF
TGTGCCAGCAGCCCCGGACAGGGTCTGAGGGAGCAGTACTTC
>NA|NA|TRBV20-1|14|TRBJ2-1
CSVSAPRGYNEQFF
TGCAGTGTTAGTGCACCTCGGGGCTACAATGAGCAGTTCTTC
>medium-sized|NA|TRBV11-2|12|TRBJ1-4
CASSSQGWELFF
TGTGCCAGCAGCTCCCAGGGGTGGGAACTGTTTTTT
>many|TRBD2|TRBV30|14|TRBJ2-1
CAWSVGGGYNEQFF
TGTGCCTGGAGTGTTGGCGGGGGCTACAATGAGCAGTTCTTC
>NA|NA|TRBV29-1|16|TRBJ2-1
CSAYLGGLTGATEEFF
TGCAGCGCTTATTTAGGGGGACTAACGGGAGCGACGGAGGAGTTCTTC
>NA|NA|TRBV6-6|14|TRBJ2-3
CAIIYLRDGDTQYF
TGTGCCATCATTTACCTCCGGGACGGCGATACGCAGTATTTT
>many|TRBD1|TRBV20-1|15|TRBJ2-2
CSAREGDRGTGELFF
TGCAGTGCTAGAGAGGGGGACAGGGGCACCGGGGAGCTGTTTTTT
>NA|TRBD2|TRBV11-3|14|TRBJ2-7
CAISPPGGVYEQYF
TGTGCCATCAGCCCCCCGGGGGGAGTGTACGAGCAGTACTTC
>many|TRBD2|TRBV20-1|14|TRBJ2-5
CSAPGGLGFETQYF
TGCAGTGCCCCGGGGGGGTTGGGATTTGAGACCCAGTACTTC
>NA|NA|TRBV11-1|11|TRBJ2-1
CANNLSSEQFF
TGTGCCAACAACTTAAGTAGTGAGCAGTTCTTT
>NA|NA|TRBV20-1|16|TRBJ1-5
CSASPLSTFSSQSQHF
TGCAGTGCTAGTCCCCTCAGCACCTTTAGCAGTCAGTCCCAGCATTTT
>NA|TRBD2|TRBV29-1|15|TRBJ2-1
CSVEPETSGCNEQFF
TGTAGCGTTGAGCCCGAAACTAGCGGCTGCAATGAGCAGTTCTTC
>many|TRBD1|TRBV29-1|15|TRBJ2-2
CSVGNEGAGAGELFF
TGCAGCGTTGGAAATGAGGGGGCTGGCGCCGGGGAGCTGTTTTTT
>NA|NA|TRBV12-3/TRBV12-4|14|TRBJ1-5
CASSFLGPNQHQHF
TGTGCCAGCAGTTTCCTGGGCCCCAATCAGCACCAGCATTTT
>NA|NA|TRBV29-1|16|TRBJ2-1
CSGEDQDRSSYNEQFF
TGCAGCGGTGAAGATCAGGATAGGAGCTCCTACAATGAGCAGTTCTTT
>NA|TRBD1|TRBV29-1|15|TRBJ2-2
CSISRQGLDTRELFF
TGCAGCATTTCCCGACAGGGCCTCGACACCAGGGAGCTGTTTTTT
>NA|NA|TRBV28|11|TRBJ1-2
CASSFARGYTF
TGTGCCAGCAGTTTTGCCCGGGGCTACACCTTC
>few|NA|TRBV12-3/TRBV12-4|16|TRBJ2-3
CASSTRMYTSTDTQYF
TGTGCCAGTAGTACCCGGATGTATACTAGCACAGATACGCAGTATTTT
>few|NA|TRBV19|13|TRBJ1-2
CASSMGCDYGYTF
TGTGCCAGTAGTATGGGCTGCGACTATGGCTACACCTTC
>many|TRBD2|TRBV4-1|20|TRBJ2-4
CASSQENPAGWPGTKNIQYF
TGCGCCAGCAGCCAAGAAAACCCAGCGGGGTGGCCTGGGACCAAAAACATTCAGTACTTC
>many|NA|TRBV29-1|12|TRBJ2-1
CSALRDYNEQFF
TGCAGCGCCCTAAGGGACTACAATGAGCAGTTCTTC
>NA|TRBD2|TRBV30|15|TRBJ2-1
CAWTRGLAEGWEQFF
TGTGCCTGGACTCGGGGACTAGCCGAAGGATGGGAGCAGTTCTTC
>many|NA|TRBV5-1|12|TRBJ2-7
CASSPGSYEQYF
TGCGCCAGCAGCCCCGGGTCCTACGAGCAGTACTTC
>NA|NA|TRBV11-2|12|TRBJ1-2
CTSRAGLGGYTF
TGTACCAGCAGGGCGGGTCTGGGGGGCTACACCTTC
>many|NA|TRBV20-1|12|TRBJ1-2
CSARVQDYGYTF
TGCAGTGCTAGAGTACAGGACTATGGCTACACCTTC
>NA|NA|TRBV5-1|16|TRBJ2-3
CASSLSLQGPRDTQYF
TGCGCCAGCAGCTTATCCCTCCAGGGCCCCAGAGATACGCAGTATTTT
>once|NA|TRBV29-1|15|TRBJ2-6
CRVDSGGSGANILTF
TGCCGCGTTGATTCCGGGGGCTCTGGGGCCAACATCCTGACTTTT
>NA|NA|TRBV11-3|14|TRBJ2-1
CVSSPRQRGNEQFF
TGTGTCAGCAGCCCCAGACAGAGGGGCAATGAGCAGTTCTTC
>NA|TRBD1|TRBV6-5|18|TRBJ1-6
CTSSYTITGQGANSPLHF
TGTACCAGCAGTTACACGATCACGGGACAGGGGGCTAATTCACCCCTCCACTTT
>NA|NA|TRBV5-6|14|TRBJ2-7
CASAVRGFSYEQYF
TGTGCTAGCGCGGTACGGGGGTTCTCCTACGAGCAGTATTTC
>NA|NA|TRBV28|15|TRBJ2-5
CASSDRLAGAEIQYF
TGTGCCAGCAGCGATAGGCTGGCAGGGGCGGAGATCCAGTACTTT
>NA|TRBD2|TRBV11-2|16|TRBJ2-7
CVSILELAGDSNERYF
TGTGTCAGCATCTTAGAACTAGCGGGAGATAGCAACGAGCGGTACTTC
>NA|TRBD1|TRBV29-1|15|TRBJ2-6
CNVSTGSSGANVLTF
TGTAACGTTTCGACAGGGAGCTCTGGGGCCAATGTCCTGACTTTC
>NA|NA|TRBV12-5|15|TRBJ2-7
CASGPPQEGSHEQYF
TGTGCTAGCGGACCCCCGCAGGAGGGCTCCCACGAGCAGTACTTC
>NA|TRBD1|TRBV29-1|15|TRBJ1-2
CSAEGGQGLNYGYTF
TGCAGCGCTGAGGGAGGACAGGGTTTAAACTATGGTTACACCTTC